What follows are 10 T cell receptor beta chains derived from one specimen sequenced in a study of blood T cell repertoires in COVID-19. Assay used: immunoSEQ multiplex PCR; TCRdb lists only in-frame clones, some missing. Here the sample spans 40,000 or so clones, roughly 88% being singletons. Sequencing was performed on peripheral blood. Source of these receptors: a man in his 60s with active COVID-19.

The CDR3 loop reads CASSRARVKTVSSGNTIYF. CDR3 coding DNA: TGTGCCAGCTCACGAGCAAGGGTCAAGACAGTATCCTCTGGAAACACCATATATTTT. The chain joins TRBV18 to TRBJ1-3; TRBD1 is a possible D gene (5 bases). The CDR3 has 19 residues. Germline V CDR1 and CDR2: KGHSH, LQKENI. V lost 4 bases, J lost 0 bases, and 22 bases lay in between.

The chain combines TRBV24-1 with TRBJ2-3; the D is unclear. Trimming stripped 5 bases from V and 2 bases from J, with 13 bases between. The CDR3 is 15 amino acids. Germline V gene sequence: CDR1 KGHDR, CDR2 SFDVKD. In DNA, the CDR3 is TGTGCCACCAGTGTCAGTACGATAGCCACAGATACGCAGTATTTT. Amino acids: CATSVSTIATDTQYF.

The DNA for the CDR3 is TGCGCCAGCAGCCAAGACGGGACTGTATCTGGAAACACCATATATTTT. This translates into CASSQDGTVSGNTIYF. The chain joins TRBV4-3 to TRBJ1-3, with a possible D match to TRBD1 (5 bases). V lost 0 bases, J lost 1 base, and 10 bases lay in between. This CDR3 has 16 amino acids. The germline gives CDR1 LGHNA, CDR2 YSLEER.

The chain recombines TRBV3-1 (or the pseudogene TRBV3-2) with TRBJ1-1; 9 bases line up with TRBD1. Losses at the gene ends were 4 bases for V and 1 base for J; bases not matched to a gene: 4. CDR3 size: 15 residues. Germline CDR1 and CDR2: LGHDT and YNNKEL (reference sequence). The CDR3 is CASSPGTGWNTEAFF. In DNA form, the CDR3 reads TGTGCCAGCAGCCCTGGGACAGGGTGGAACACTGAAGCTTTCTTT.

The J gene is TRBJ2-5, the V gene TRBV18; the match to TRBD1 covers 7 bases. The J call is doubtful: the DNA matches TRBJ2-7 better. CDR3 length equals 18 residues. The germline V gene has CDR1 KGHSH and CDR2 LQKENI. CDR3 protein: CASSPGTAKFLSSYEQYF. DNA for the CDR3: TGTGCCAGCTCACCCGGGACAGCGAAGTTTCTGAGCTCCTACGAGCAGTACTTC.

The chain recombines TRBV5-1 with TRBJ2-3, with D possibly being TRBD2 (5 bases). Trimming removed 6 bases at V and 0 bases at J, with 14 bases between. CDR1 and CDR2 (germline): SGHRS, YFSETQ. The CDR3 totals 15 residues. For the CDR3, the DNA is TGCGCCAGCAAGGGAGAAGCGACTAGCACAGATACGCAGTATTTT. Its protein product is CASKGEATSTDTQYF.

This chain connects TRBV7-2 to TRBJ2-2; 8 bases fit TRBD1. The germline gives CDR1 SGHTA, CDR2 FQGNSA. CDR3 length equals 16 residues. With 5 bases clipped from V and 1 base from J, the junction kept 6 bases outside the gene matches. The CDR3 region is CASSLARGLNTGELFF. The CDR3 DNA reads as TGTGCCAGCAGCCTCGCCAGGGGGCTGAACACCGGGGAGCTGTTTTTT.

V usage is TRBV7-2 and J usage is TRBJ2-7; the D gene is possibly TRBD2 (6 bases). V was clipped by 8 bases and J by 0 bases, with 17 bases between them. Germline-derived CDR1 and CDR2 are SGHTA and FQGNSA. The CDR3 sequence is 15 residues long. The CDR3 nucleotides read TGTGCCAGCGGAGGGGCTGCGGCAAGCTCCTACGAGCAGTACTTC. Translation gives CASGGAAASSYEQYF.

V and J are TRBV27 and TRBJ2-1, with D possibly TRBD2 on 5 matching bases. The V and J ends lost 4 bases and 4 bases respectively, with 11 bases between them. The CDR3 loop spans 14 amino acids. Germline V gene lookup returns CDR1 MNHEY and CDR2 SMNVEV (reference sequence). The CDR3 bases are TGTGCCAGCAGTTCGCGGGCCGGATACAATGAGCAGTTCTTC. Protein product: CASSSRAGYNEQFF.

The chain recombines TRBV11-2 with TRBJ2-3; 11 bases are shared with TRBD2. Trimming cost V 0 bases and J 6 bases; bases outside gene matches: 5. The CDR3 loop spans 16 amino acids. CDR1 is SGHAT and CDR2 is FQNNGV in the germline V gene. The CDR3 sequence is CASSLERLAGGDTQYF. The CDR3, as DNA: TGTGCCAGCAGCTTAGAACGGCTAGCGGGAGGCGATACGCAGTATTTT.